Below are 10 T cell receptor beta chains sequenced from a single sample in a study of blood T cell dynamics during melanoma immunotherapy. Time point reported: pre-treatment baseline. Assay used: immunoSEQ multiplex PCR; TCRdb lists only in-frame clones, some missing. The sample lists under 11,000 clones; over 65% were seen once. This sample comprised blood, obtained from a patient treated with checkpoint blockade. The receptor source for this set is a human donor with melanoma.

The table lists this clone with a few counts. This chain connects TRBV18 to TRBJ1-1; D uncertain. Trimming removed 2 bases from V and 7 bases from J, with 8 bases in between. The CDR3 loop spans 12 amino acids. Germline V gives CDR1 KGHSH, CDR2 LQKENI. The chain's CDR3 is CASSPMGNEAFF. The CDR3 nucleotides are TGTGCCAGCTCACCAATGGGGAATGAAGCTTTCTTT.

The CDR3 DNA follows: TGTGCCAGCACCAGGGGCCACGGGGAAAAACTGTTTTTT. It yields the protein CASTRGHGEKLFF. The chain carries TRBV6-5 and TRBJ1-4, with TRBD1 as a possible D gene (6 bases). V lost 7 bases, J lost 8 bases, and 14 bases lay in between. Germline V gene lookup returns CDR1 MNHEY and CDR2 SVGAGI. The CDR3 is made up of 13 amino acids.

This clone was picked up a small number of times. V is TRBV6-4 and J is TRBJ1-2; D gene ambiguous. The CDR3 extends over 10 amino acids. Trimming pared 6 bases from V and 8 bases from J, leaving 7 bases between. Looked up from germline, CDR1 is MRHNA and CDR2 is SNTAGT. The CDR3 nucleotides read TGTGCCAGCAGCCCAATCGGCTACACCTTC. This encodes CASSPIGYTF.

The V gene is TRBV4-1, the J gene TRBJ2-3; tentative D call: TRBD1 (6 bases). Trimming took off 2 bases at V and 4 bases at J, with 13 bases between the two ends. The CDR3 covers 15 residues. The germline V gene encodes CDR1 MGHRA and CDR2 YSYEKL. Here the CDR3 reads CASSQPGGAADTQYF. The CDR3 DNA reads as TGCGCCAGCAGCCAACCTGGGGGCGCAGCAGATACGCAGTATTTT.

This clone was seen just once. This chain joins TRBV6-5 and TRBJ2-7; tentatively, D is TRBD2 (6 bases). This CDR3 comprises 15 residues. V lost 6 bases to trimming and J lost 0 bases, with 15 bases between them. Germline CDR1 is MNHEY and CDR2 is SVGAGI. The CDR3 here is CASSPQRARSYEQYF. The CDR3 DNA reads TGTGCCAGCAGCCCCCAGCGGGCCCGCTCCTACGAGCAGTACTTC.

CDR3 amino acids: CASKSPGTGGAGTEAFF. CDR3 DNA: TGTGCCAGCAAGTCCCCGGGGACAGGGGGCGCGGGCACTGAAGCTTTCTTT. This chain uses TRBV28 with TRBJ1-1, with 12 bases fitting TRBD1. There are 17 residues in the CDR3. Germline V gene data show CDR1 as MDHEN and CDR2 as SYDVKM. Trimming took 7 bases from V and 4 from J; bases not matched to a gene: 13. Supplemented by reference TRBV28 and TRBJ1-1, the full variable domain reads DVKVTQSSRYLVKRTGEKVFLECVQDMDHENMFWYRQDPGLGLRLIYFSYDVKMKEKGDIPEGYSVSREKKERFSLILESASTNQTSMYLCASKSPGTGGAGTEAFFGQGTRLTVV.

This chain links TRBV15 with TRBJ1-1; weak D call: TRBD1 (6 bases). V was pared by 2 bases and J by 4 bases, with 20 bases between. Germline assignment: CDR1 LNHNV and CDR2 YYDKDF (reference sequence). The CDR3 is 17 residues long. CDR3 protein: CATSRLLMGGASTEAFF. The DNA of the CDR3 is TGTGCCACCAGCAGACTCCTAATGGGGGGGGCGAGCACTGAAGCTTTCTTT.

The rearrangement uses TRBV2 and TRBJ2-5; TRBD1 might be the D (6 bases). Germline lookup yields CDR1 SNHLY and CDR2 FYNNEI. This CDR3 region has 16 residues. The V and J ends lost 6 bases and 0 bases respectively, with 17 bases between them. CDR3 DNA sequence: TGTGCCAGCAGGCGGACAGAACAGTACAACCAAGAGACCCAGTACTTC. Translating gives CASRRTEQYNQETQYF.

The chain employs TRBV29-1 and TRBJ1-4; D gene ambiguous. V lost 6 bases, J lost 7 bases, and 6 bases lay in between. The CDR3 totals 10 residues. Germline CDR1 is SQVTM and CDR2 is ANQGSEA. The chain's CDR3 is CSVWGEKLFF. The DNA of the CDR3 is TGCAGCGTGTGGGGTGAAAAACTGTTTTTT.

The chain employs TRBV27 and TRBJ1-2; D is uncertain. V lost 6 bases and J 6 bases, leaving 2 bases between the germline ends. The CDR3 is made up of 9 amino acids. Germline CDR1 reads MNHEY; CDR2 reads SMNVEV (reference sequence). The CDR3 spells CASRHGYTF. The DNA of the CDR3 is TGTGCCAGCAGACATGGCTACACCTTC.